A selection of T cell receptor beta chains follows, all from one sample in a study of blood T cell repertoires in COVID-19. Clones were read by immunoSEQ multiplex PCR, and TCRdb kept only the in-frame ones, dropping some. The sample gives fewer than 700,000 clones, 85% to 90% of which show up once; around 8% is in the top ten. Sequences were obtained from peripheral blood. Receptor source: a woman aged 50 to 60 with COVID-19, enrolled during active disease. Both conserved end residues are part of each CDR3. Fields, in order: J gene, D gene, V gene, clone size, CDR3 protein, CDR3 DNA. The D gene is left open where the match is weak. Clone size appears in some rows only: once, few, many, or a class for an expanded clone.

J: TRBJ1-3; D: NA; V: TRBV5-1; size: NA; CDR3: CASSAGGAFSGNTIYF; DNA: TGCGCCAGCAGCGCCGGGGGGGCTTTCTCTGGAAACACCATATATTTT
J: TRBJ1-1; D: NA; V: TRBV21-1; size: few; CDR3: CASSKERAVRPPRTEAFF; DNA: TGTGCCAGCAGCAAAGAGCGGGCAGTAAGACCTCCACGCACTGAAGCTTTCTTT
J: TRBJ2-1; D: TRBD1; V: TRBV4-2; size: NA; CDR3: CASSQDPLATGGYNEQFF; DNA: TGTGCCAGCAGCCAAGATCCGTTGGCGACAGGGGGATACAATGAGCAGTTCTTC
J: TRBJ2-2; D: NA; V: TRBV24-1; size: once; CDR3: CATSDSREYTGELFF; DNA: TGTGCCACCAGTGATTCCCGGGAGTACACCGGGGAGCTGTTTTTT
J: TRBJ1-2; D: TRBD1; V: TRBV6-5; size: NA; CDR3: CASSSWTGDSGGYTF; DNA: TGTGCCAGCAGTTCCTGGACAGGAGATTCTGGGGGCTACACCTTC
J: TRBJ1-1; D: NA; V: TRBV5-4; size: NA; CDR3: CASSPGAGATEAFF; DNA: TGTGCCAGCAGCCCCGGTGCGGGGGCCACTGAAGCTTTCTTT
J: TRBJ2-6; D: TRBD2; V: TRBV2; size: NA; CDR3: CASSDPGLAGNSGANVLTF; DNA: TGTGCCAGCAGTGATCCGGGACTAGCGGGGAACTCTGGGGCCAACGTCCTGACTTTC
J: TRBJ2-3; D: TRBD2; V: TRBV5-1; size: NA; CDR3: CASSLLAGLTDTQYF; DNA: TGCGCCAGCAGCTTGCTAGCGGGCCTCACAGATACGCAGTATTTT
J: TRBJ1-2; D: NA; V: TRBV6-1; size: NA; CDR3: CASSEAAGQQGGYTF; DNA: TGTGCCAGCAGTGAAGCGGCTGGACAGCAGGGTGGCTACACCTTC
J: TRBJ2-3; D: NA; V: TRBV19; size: NA; CDR3: CASRGWELDLDTQYF; DNA: TGTGCCAGTCGGGGGTGGGAGCTAGATTTAGATACGCAGTATTTT
J: TRBJ1-2; D: TRBD1; V: TRBV10-1; size: NA; CDR3: CASSESRDRGLGGYTF; DNA: TGCGCCAGCAGTGAGTCGAGGGACAGGGGGCTCGGTGGCTACACCTTC
J: TRBJ2-2; D: NA; V: TRBV4-1; size: once; CDR3: CASTRQAPNTGELFF; DNA: TGCGCCAGCACCCGACAGGCTCCAAACACCGGGGAGCTGTTTTTT
J: TRBJ2-7; D: TRBD1; V: TRBV7-8; size: NA; CDR3: CASSLERGPSYEQYF; DNA: TGTGCCAGCAGCTTAGAAAGGGGGCCCTCCTACGAGCAGTACTTC
J: TRBJ1-1; D: NA; V: TRBV5-1; size: NA; CDR3: CASSLTQEKRNTEAFF; DNA: TGCGCCAGCAGCTTGACACAGGAGAAGAGGAACACTGAAGCTTTCTTT
J: TRBJ2-2; D: TRBD1; V: TRBV7-2; size: once; CDR3: CASSFQGASNTGELFF; DNA: TGTGCCAGCAGCTTCCAGGGGGCTTCGAACACCGGGGAGCTGTTTTTT
J: TRBJ1-4; D: TRBD1; V: TRBV27; size: NA; CDR3: CASRGFKGGRETNEKLFF; DNA: TGTGCCAGCAGAGGATTCAAAGGGGGCAGGGAGACTAATGAAAAACTGTTTTTT
J: TRBJ1-6; D: NA; V: TRBV5-1; size: NA; CDR3: CASSLDGQFSSPLHF; DNA: TGCGCCAGCAGCTTGGATGGGCAGTTTAGTTCACCCCTCCACTTT
J: TRBJ2-7; D: NA; V: TRBV18; size: NA; CDR3: CASSPPRAGYEQYF; DNA: TGTGCCAGCTCACCACCCAGGGCGGGGTACGAGCAGTACTTC
J: TRBJ1-1; D: TRBD1; V: TRBV11-3; size: NA; CDR3: CASSVGQGMNTEAFF; DNA: TGTGCCAGCAGCGTAGGACAGGGGATGAACACTGAAGCTTTCTTT
J: TRBJ1-2; D: NA; V: TRBV5-1; size: NA; CDR3: CASSSGSADDGYTF; DNA: TGCGCCAGCAGCTCGGGCTCAGCGGACGATGGCTACACCTTC
J: TRBJ2-7; D: TRBD1; V: TRBV6-6; size: NA; CDR3: CASTPGTGLISYEQYF; DNA: TGTGCCAGCACCCCCGGGACAGGACTTATCTCCTACGAGCAGTACTTC
J: TRBJ1-1; D: TRBD1; V: TRBV9; size: NA; CDR3: CASSVTTGGHTEAFF; DNA: TGTGCCAGCAGCGTAACGACAGGGGGCCACACTGAAGCTTTCTTT
J: TRBJ2-7; D: TRBD1; V: TRBV9; size: NA; CDR3: CASSVSRGRMDEQYF; DNA: TGTGCCAGCAGCGTTTCTAGGGGGCGCATGGACGAGCAGTACTTC